Listed below are T cell receptor beta chains from one sample, sequenced in a study of T cell responses to AZD1222 COVID-19 vaccine. Generated by immunoSEQ multiplex PCR, the TCRdb table keeps only in-frame clones and is missing some. The sample includes some 130,000 clones, 85% seen only once; the top ten take approximately 8%. The sequencing used peripheral blood, collected 28 days after the second dose of the MenACWY control vaccine. All receptors come from an adult who received the MenACWY meningococcal vaccine as a control. Each CDR3 is given with its conserved first and last residue. Each record gives: V gene, J gene, CDR3 protein.

V: TRBV3-1/TRBV3-2
J: TRBJ2-5
CDR3: CASSQGWAARGETQYF

V: TRBV11-3
J: TRBJ2-3
CDR3: CASSPNADTQYF

V: TRBV4-2
J: TRBJ2-5
CDR3: CASSQVGGGGSRETQYF

V: TRBV2
J: TRBJ2-1
CDR3: CASSAIVADNEQFF

V: TRBV5-8
J: TRBJ2-2
CDR3: CASSPDRVGTGELFF

V: TRBV3-1/TRBV3-2
J: TRBJ1-1
CDR3: CASSQNSGETEAFF

V: TRBV3-1/TRBV3-2
J: TRBJ1-2
CDR3: CASSHSGQGILGYGYTF

V: TRBV28
J: TRBJ1-2
CDR3: CASSFGTELNYGYTF

V: TRBV27
J: TRBJ2-7
CDR3: CASSLGGGRYSYEQYF

V: TRBV4-1
J: TRBJ2-5
CDR3: CASSQDLAAKGTQYF

V: TRBV3-1/TRBV3-2
J: TRBJ2-7
CDR3: CASSLGTASSSYEQYF

V: TRBV13
J: TRBJ1-2
CDR3: CASSLGPTGKYGYTF

V: TRBV7-2
J: TRBJ2-1
CDR3: CASSSTNRGSSYNEQFF

V: TRBV29-1
J: TRBJ2-1
CDR3: CSVEIVAGVEQFF

V: TRBV19
J: TRBJ1-5
CDR3: CASKRQSGNQPQHF

V: TRBV6-5
J: TRBJ1-5
CDR3: CATRTTDGNQPQHF

V: TRBV6-5
J: TRBJ2-7
CDR3: CASSYSQSYEQYF

V: TRBV30
J: TRBJ1-5
CDR3: CAWSVRTGVSNQPQHF

V: TRBV28
J: TRBJ1-2
CDR3: CASSLGGHYGYTF

V: TRBV18
J: TRBJ2-3
CDR3: CASSRGQGNTDTQYF

V: TRBV25-1
J: TRBJ2-1
CDR3: CATMTSGSYNEQFF

V: TRBV24-1
J: TRBJ2-2
CDR3: CATSDRGQGGTGELFF

V: TRBV10-2
J: TRBJ1-1
CDR3: CASRSDRVTEAFF

V: TRBV5-4
J: TRBJ2-7
CDR3: CASSLDQGTYEQYF

V: TRBV6-4
J: TRBJ1-1
CDR3: CASSERDNTEAFF

V: TRBV19
J: TRBJ1-4
CDR3: CASSLLTGTLGNEKLFF

V: TRBV13
J: TRBJ2-7
CDR3: CASQSTSSPYEQYF

V: TRBV7-2
J: TRBJ2-3
CDR3: CASRPPGEALTDTQYF

V: TRBV5-6
J: TRBJ2-2
CDR3: CASSKGLDPGELFF

V: TRBV30
J: TRBJ1-1
CDR3: CAWNIGRGTEAFF

V: TRBV30
J: TRBJ1-5
CDR3: CAWSVSYGCYQPQHF

V: TRBV19
J: TRBJ2-6
CDR3: CASSIGGTGDSGANVLTF

V: TRBV11-2
J: TRBJ1-5
CDR3: CASSQGVGGNQPQHF

V: TRBV6-5
J: TRBJ2-7
CDR3: CASSFTTGEQYF

V: TRBV29-1
J: TRBJ1-2
CDR3: CSVHEVQGYTF

V: TRBV4-1
J: TRBJ1-1
CDR3: CASSQERKTGNTEAFF

V: TRBV24-1
J: TRBJ2-5
CDR3: CATRGRNQETQYF

V: TRBV5-6
J: TRBJ2-5
CDR3: CASSGGLAGREAQYF

V: TRBV5-1
J: TRBJ1-2
CDR3: CASSLSTGTTNYGYTF

V: TRBV5-1
J: TRBJ1-4
CDR3: CASSADRVGEKLFF

V: TRBV19
J: TRBJ2-3
CDR3: CASSIGQNGHTDTQYF